The clone carrying this T cell receptor beta chain has a handful of counts. TCRdb fed the RT-PCR reads into MiXCR, producing one record per CDR3 protein. The sample lists about 960,000 distinct CDR3 sequences, roughly 18% occurring once. The data were taken from a study of patients and donors after allogeneic stem cell transplantation. Germline V gene sequence: CDR1 SGHDT, CDR2 YYEEEE. The CDR3 spans 16 residues. The V end lost 5 bases, the J end lost 5 bases, and 21 bases lay between the germline ends. This receptor was taken from a human donor who was either an allogeneic HSCT recipient or a stem cell or donor lymphocyte infusion donor (not recorded which). It is not recorded whose cells these are; they may come from a transplant donor. This sequence joins TRBV5-6 and TRBJ2-3, with D perhaps given as TRBD1 or TRBD2 (5 bases each). Sequencing was carried out using blood, either unsorted or a sorted T cell fraction (not recorded which). CDR3 in amino acids: CASSLMGPRSIDTQYF. CDR3 in DNA: TGTGCCAGCAGTTTAATGGGACCCCGGTCTATAGATACGCAGTATTTT. The complete variable domain, with remaining parts taken from reference TRBV5-6 and TRBJ2-3, reads DAGVTQSPTHLIKTRGQQVTLRCSPKSGHDTVSWYQQALGQGPQFIFQYYEEEERQRGNFPDRFSGHQFPNYSSELNVNALLLGDSALYLCASSLMGPRSIDTQYFGPGTRLTVL.